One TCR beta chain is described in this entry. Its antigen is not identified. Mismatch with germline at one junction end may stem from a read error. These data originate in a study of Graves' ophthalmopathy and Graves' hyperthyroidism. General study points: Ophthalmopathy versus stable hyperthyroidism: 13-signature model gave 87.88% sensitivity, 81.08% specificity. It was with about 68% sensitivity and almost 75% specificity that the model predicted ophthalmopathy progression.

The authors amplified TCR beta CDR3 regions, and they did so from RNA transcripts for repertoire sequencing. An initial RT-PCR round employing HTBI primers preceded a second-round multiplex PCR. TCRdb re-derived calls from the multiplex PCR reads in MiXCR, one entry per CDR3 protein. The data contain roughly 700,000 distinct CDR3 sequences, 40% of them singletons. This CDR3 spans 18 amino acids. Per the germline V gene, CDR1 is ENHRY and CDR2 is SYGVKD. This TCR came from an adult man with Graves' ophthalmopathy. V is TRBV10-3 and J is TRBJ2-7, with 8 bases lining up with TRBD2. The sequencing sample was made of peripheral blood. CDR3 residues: CASSYGGSRVAGTHEQYF. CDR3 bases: TGTGCCAGCAGTTACGGGGGGTCTAGGGTAGCGGGAACCCACGAGCAGTACTTC.